This T cell receptor (beta chain) was observed in a study of naive and memory T cell subsets. This clonotype was counted a few times. The beta constant-region primer was an equimolar mix of two oligonucleotides covering TRBC1 and TRBC2. Each CDR3 protein is one row after TCRdb ran MiXCR on the UMI-ligation and nested PCR reads. This table has 120,000 to 150,000 distinct CDR3 sequences, approximately 15% appearing once. CDR3 length equals 15 residues. V was shortened by 0 bases and J by 4 bases, with 15 bases between the two germline ends. The germline CDR1 and CDR2 sequences are DFQATT and SNEGSKA (reference sequence).

This rearrangement joins TRBV20-1 to TRBJ2-5; possible D gene TRBD2, 6 bases. The TCR comes from a human donor in good health. Sequences were obtained from naive CD4+ T cells from blood. CDR3 bases: TGCAGTGCTAGAGATTTGGCGGGAAGACGAGAGACCCAGTACTTC. Residues: CSARDLAGRRETQYF.